This T cell receptor beta chain was obtained from a study of T cell responses to AZD1222 COVID-19 vaccine. Study observations and caveats: Just a handful of AZD1222 recipients tested seropositive at baseline. Sampling captured repertoires only after the peak T cell response. White British people made up most donors, females outnumbered males, and clonal diversity was possibly underestimated. Vaccine-associated CD4 TCRs ranged over spike, dominating at 160-218 and 743-854.

V was shortened by 1 base and J by 2 bases, with 12 bases between the two germline ends. The CDR3 length is 15 residues. Germline CDR1 is SGHTA and CDR2 is FQGNSA. Repertoires were generated with immunoSEQ multiplex PCR, while TCRdb's copy carries only in-frame clones and drops some. The table lists roughly 110,000 clones, about 90% of them singletons. This clone was observed a few times. Its cognate antigen is unknown. The sequencing used peripheral blood, collected on day 0 of AZD1222 vaccination. The chain carries TRBV7-2 and TRBJ2-7; the D gene is possibly TRBD2 (5 bases). The sequence was collected from an adult in good health. The CDR3 loop is CASSLVGGPTYEQYF. The CDR3 DNA reads as TGTGCCAGCAGCTTAGTGGGCGGGCCAACCTACGAGCAGTACTTC.